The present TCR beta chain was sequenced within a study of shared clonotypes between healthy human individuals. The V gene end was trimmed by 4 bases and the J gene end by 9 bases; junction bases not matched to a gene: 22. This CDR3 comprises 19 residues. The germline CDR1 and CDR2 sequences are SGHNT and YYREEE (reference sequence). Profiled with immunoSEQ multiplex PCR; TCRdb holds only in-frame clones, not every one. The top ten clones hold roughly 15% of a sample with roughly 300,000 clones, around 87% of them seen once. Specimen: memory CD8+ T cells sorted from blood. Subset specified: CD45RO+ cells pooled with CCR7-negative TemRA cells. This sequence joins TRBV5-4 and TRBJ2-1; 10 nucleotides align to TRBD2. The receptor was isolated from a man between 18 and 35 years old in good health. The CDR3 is CASSDPSMEASGGFREQFF. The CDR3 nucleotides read TGTGCCAGCAGCGATCCTTCAATGGAGGCTAGCGGGGGATTCCGTGAGCAGTTCTTC. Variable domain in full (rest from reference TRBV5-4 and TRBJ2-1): ETGVTQSPTHLIKTRGQQVTLRCSSQSGHNTVSWYQQALGQGPQFIFQYYREEENGRGNFPPRFSGLQFPNYSSELNVNALELDDSALYLCASSDPSMEASGGFREQFFGPGTRLTVL.